Shown below are 5 T cell receptor beta chains from a single sample sequenced in a study of blood T cell repertoires in COVID-19. The table came from immunoSEQ multiplex PCR; TCRdb's copy has only in-frame clones and leaves some out. The profile shows about 43,000 clones, approximately 83% of them singletons. What was sequenced was peripheral blood. The receptors come from an elderly man in a cohort sampled during active COVID-19.

This clone has a handful of counts. The genes are TRBV6-6 and TRBJ1-1; D is perhaps TRBD1 (6 bases). Trimming took 7 bases from V and 0 from J, leaving 12 bases between them. Germline CDR1 MNHNY, CDR2 SVGAGI (reference sequence). This CDR3 has 14 amino acids. The CDR3 loop reads CASKKTGLNTEAFF. CDR3 nucleotides: TGTGCCAGCAAAAAGACAGGACTGAACACTGAAGCTTTCTTT.

This clone was seen more than once but under ten times. This chain links TRBV6-5 with TRBJ2-7, with 11 bases lining up with TRBD1. J was trimmed by 3 bases and V by 2 bases; bases with no gene match: 6. The germline CDR1 and CDR2 sequences are MNHEY and SVGAGI. The CDR3 spans 16 residues. The CDR3 sequence: CASSYPVGTGGYEQYF. The CDR3 region has the DNA TGTGCCAGCAGTTACCCGGTTGGGACAGGGGGCTACGAGCAGTACTTC.

This clone was seen a few times. The rearrangement links TRBV2 to TRBJ2-1; possibly TRBD2 for D (6 bases). The germline V gene has CDR1 SNHLY and CDR2 FYNNEI. V lost 6 bases and J 9 bases, leaving 12 bases between the germline ends. This CDR3 is built from 12 residues. The CDR3 bases are TGTGCCAGCAGGGAGCCCGGGAGTGAGCAGTTCTTC. This codes for CASREPGSEQFF. Based on the CDR3 plus reference TRBV2 and TRBJ2-1, the full variable domain is EPEVTQTPSHQVTQMGQEVILRCVPISNHLYFYWYRQILGQKVEFLVSFYNNEISEKSEIFDDQFSVERPDGSNFTLKIRSTKLEDSAMYFCASREPGSEQFFGPGTRLTVL.

The chain couples TRBV5-1 to TRBJ2-3; perhaps TRBD2 as D (5 bases). From germline, CDR1 is SGHRS and CDR2 YFSETQ. CDR3 length: 15 residues. Trimming took 0 bases from V and 4 from J, leaving 12 bases between them. CDR3 sequence (DNA): TGCGCCAGCAGCTTGGAAGGGATTAGCGCAGATACGCAGTATTTT. It specifies CASSLEGISADTQYF.

The chain carries TRBV4-3 and TRBJ2-7; 9 nucleotides match TRBD2. The CDR3 extends over 15 amino acids. The V gene end was trimmed by 0 bases and the J gene end by 3 bases; junction bases not matched to a gene: 3. CDR1 and CDR2 from the germline V gene are LGHNA and YSLEER. CDR3 nucleotide sequence: TGCGCCAGCAGCCAAGAAATTAGCGGGAGCTACGAGCAGTACTTC. This translates into CASSQEISGSYEQYF.